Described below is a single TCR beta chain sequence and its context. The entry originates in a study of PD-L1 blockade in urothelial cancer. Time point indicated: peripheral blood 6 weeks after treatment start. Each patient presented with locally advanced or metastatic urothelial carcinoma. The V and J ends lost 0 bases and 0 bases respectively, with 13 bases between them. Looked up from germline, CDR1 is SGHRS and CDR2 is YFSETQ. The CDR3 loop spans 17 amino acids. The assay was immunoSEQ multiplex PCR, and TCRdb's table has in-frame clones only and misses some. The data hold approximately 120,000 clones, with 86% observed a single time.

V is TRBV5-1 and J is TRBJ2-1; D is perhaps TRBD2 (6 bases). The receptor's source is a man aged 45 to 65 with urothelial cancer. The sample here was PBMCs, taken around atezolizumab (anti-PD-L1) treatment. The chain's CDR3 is CASSLVLAESSYNEQFF. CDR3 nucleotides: TGCGCCAGCAGCTTGGTTTTAGCGGAAAGCTCCTACAATGAGCAGTTCTTC.